The 27 T cell receptor beta chains below all came from one sample that was sequenced in a study of monozygotic twins with inflammatory bowel disease. TCRdb reanalyzed the 5' RACE reads and collapses them to one entry per CDR3 protein, without DNA. In all, the sample yields fewer than 450,000 distinct CDR3 sequences. Sample: blood. Every receptor here comes from a human donor with ulcerative colitis or Crohn's disease, or a healthy co-twin of an affected twin (not recorded which).

The V call is TRBV7-2, the J call TRBJ2-3. CDR1 is SGHTA, CDR2 FQGNSA, per germline. The CDR3 covers 15 residues. CDR3 in amino acids: CASSFSSVSPDTQYF.

This sequence joins TRBV19 and TRBJ1-2; without DNA, the TCRdb call of TRBD1 cannot be checked. Germline values: CDR1 LNHDA, CDR2 SQIVND (reference sequence). This CDR3 is built from 15 residues. CDR3 amino acids: CASSIPGQGIYGYTF.

The chain recombines TRBV6-4 with TRBJ2-3. The CDR3 covers 14 residues. In germline, CDR1 is MRHNA, CDR2 SNTAGT. CDR3 sequence reads: CASSDSREPDTQYF.

V usage is TRBV20-1 and J usage is TRBJ2-7; TCRdb's D gene call, TRBD2, goes unchecked for lack of DNA. The CDR3 is 14 residues long. Germline lookup yields CDR1 DFQATT and CDR2 SNEGSKA (reference sequence). CDR3 region: CSARSTSGAYEQYF.

The V call is TRBV2, the J call TRBJ2-5; there is no DNA to check the TCRdb D call of TRBD2. Germline CDR1 and CDR2: SNHLY and FYNNEI. The CDR3 extends over 15 amino acids. This chain's CDR3 is CASSRLAGGTETQYF.

V and J are TRBV5-1 and TRBJ2-1. The CDR3 length is 15 residues. The germline CDR1 and CDR2 sequences are SGHRS and YFSETQ. The CDR3: CASSPDGSSYNEQFF.

The chain employs TRBV29-1 and TRBJ2-7; lacking DNA, the TRBD2 call made by TCRdb goes unchecked. CDR3 length equals 14 residues. Germline loops: CDR1 SQVTM, CDR2 ANQGSEA. This CDR3 reads CSAKGDFSSYEQYF.

The rearrangement joins TRBV4-3 to TRBJ2-1; TCRdb names TRBD1, which stays unverified in the absence of DNA. Per the germline V gene, CDR1 is LGHNA and CDR2 is YSLEER. The CDR3 contains 16 residues. The CDR3 sequence: CASSQRQRGPPNEQFF.

V usage is TRBV9 and J usage is TRBJ2-4; TCRdb designates TRBD1, a call that cannot be tested without DNA. The CDR3 runs to 16 residues. Germline-derived CDR1 and CDR2 are SGDLS and YYNGEE. This CDR3 reads CASSEEGGEVKNIQYF.

The CDR3 sequence: CASSTTTGTGGRSDTEAFF. This chain uses TRBV5-1 with TRBJ1-1; TCRdb selects TRBD1, and the lack of DNA leaves this call unchecked. This CDR3 spans 19 amino acids. Germline assignment: CDR1 SGHRS and CDR2 YFSETQ.

The chain employs TRBV7-2 and TRBJ1-4; with no DNA, the TCRdb D assignment of TRBD1 cannot be verified. The CDR3 loop spans 16 amino acids. Germline CDR1 is SGHTA and CDR2 is FQGNSA. CDR3 in amino acids: CASSYDGTGTNEKLFF.

The chain uses TRBV13 and TRBJ2-7. Germline assignment: CDR1 PRHDT and CDR2 FYEKMQ (reference sequence). The CDR3 spans 13 residues. The CDR3 reads CASSLGVGYEQYF.

This chain connects TRBV12-3 or TRBV12-4 to TRBJ2-4; the D gene TCRdb calls, TRBD1, cannot be checked with no DNA. The CDR3 consists of 14 residues. CDR3 region: CASSLGQFKNIQYF.

V gene TRBV4-2 combines with J gene TRBJ2-6; the D call from TCRdb, TRBD1, cannot be confirmed without DNA. There are 18 residues in the CDR3. Germline loops: CDR1 LGHNA, CDR2 YNFKEQ. This chain's CDR3 is CASSLGTGRLTGANVLTF.

The V gene is TRBV6-6, the J gene TRBJ2-7; the TRBD1 assignment by TCRdb is unverifiable without DNA. The germline V gene encodes CDR1 MNHNY and CDR2 SVGAGI (reference sequence). This CDR3 spans 14 amino acids. CDR3 protein: CASSQQGESYEQYF.

V is TRBV5-4 and J is TRBJ2-1; the TCRdb D gene call, TRBD2, has no DNA to confirm it. Germline V gene lookup returns CDR1 SGHNT and CDR2 YYREEE (reference sequence). This CDR3 region has 16 residues. The CDR3 sequence: CASSQTLAGGFNEQFF.

This rearrangement joins TRBV20-1 to TRBJ2-3; without DNA, the TCRdb call of TRBD2 cannot be checked. Germline CDR1 and CDR2: DFQATT and SNEGSKA (reference sequence). The CDR3 runs 15 residues. CDR3 amino acids: CSARERAILTDTQYF.

The chain combines TRBV7-2 with TRBJ2-7; TCRdb returns TRBD2, unconfirmable since there is no DNA. Germline V gene data show CDR1 as SGHTA and CDR2 as FQGNSA. This CDR3 comprises 15 residues. The CDR3 loop is CASSLGQARSYEQYF.

The chain recombines TRBV11-2 with TRBJ2-1; there is no DNA to check the TCRdb D call of TRBD1. The CDR3 is 15 amino acids. The germline V gene has CDR1 SGHAT and CDR2 FQNNGV. The CDR3 loop reads CASSLRDRDSNEQFF.

The CDR3 loop reads CASSQGEGRANVLTF. The rearrangement links TRBV5-1 to TRBJ2-6; TCRdb calls TRBD2, which cannot be checked without DNA. The CDR3 covers 15 residues. Per germline, CDR1 SGHRS and CDR2 YFSETQ.

This sequence joins TRBV20-1 and TRBJ1-4. CDR1 is DFQATT and CDR2 is SNEGSKA in the germline V gene (reference sequence). This CDR3 contains 13 residues. The CDR3 here is CSLLLPRGEKLFF.

The CDR3 reads CASRKPASQFGYTF. This chain links TRBV12-3 or TRBV12-4 with TRBJ1-2. The CDR3 covers 14 residues.

V usage is TRBV7-2 and J usage is TRBJ2-1. This CDR3 spans 16 amino acids. Germline CDR1 reads SGHTA; CDR2 reads FQGNSA. The chain's CDR3 is CASSSSRGGSYNEQFF.

The genes are TRBV7-9 and TRBJ2-1; TCRdb designates TRBD2, a call that cannot be tested without DNA. CDR1 and CDR2 (germline): SEHNR, FQNEAQ (reference sequence). The CDR3 has 17 residues. The CDR3 reads CASSLGTSASSYNEQFF.

This rearrangement joins TRBV20-1 to TRBJ2-7; TCRdb proposes TRBD1, but this gene call is untestable without DNA. The CDR3 is made up of 14 amino acids. CDR1 is DFQATT, CDR2 SNEGSKA, per germline (reference sequence). This chain's CDR3 is CSARDHAGTYEQYF.

The chain carries TRBV12-3 or TRBV12-4 and TRBJ2-5; TCRdb gives TRBD2 as the D gene, but with no DNA this cannot be confirmed. The CDR3 covers 15 residues. The CDR3 is CASSFGGTFQETQYF.

The chain carries TRBV7-2 and TRBJ2-7; absent DNA, TCRdb's TRBD1 call cannot be checked. CDR1 is SGHTA and CDR2 is FQGNSA in the germline V gene. This CDR3 contains 11 residues. The CDR3 loop reads CASSPLEEQYF.